This TCR beta chain was sequenced during a study of tissue T cells after allogeneic stem cell transplantation. General study points: Few T cell clones were shared across patients, but motif clusters showed tissue-specific shared signatures.

TCRdb's copy holds only in-frame clones and misses some; the assay was immunoSEQ multiplex PCR. The profile shows 40,000 to 60,000 clones, roughly 75% of them singletons. To note about this clone: As yet, its antigen is unknown. Genes here carry mouse names. The read ends 1 residue before the CDR3 terminus; that terminus is restored from the germline J gene.

This CDR3 contains 15 residues. Germline assignment: CDR1 NNHNN and CDR2 SYGAGS (reference sequence). J lost 2 bases, V lost 1 base, and 3 bases had no gene match. V and J are TRBV13-2 and TRBJ2-3; 8 nucleotides agree with TRBD2. Sequencing was performed on sorted cells pooled from one or two spleens. This TCR derives from a pool of C57BL/6 mice in good health. The part of the CDR3 DNA that was read is TGTGCCAGCGGTGATCGGACTGGGTATGCAGAAACGCTGTAT. Its protein product is CASGDRTGYAETLY. The CDR3 in full is CASGDRTGYAETLYF.